The rows below give T cell receptor beta chains drawn from one sample of a study of vaccination and CD4 T cells after COVID-19. These receptors lack a known antigen. TCRdb reprocessed the PCR reads via MiXCR and lists one record per CDR3 protein. The sample shows 9,500 to 15,000 distinct CDR3 sequences, around half of them seen only once. Source: cultured CD4+ T cells from blood, taken after SARS-CoV-2 vaccination. The receptors derive from a human donor with COVID-19. CDR3s include the opening cysteine and the closing phenylalanine or tryptophan. D genes are given only for firm matches. Rows may omit the clone size; those that give it use once, few, many or a size class.

TRBJ2-5 | TRBV30 | few | TRBD2 | CAWSTRSGGRETQYF | TGTGCCTGGAGTACCCGGTCGGGGGGTCGGGAGACCCAGTACTTC
TRBJ1-2 | TRBV10-3 | few | TRBD1 | CAINGQGLSDYGYTF | TGTGCCATCAATGGACAGGGGCTGAGCGACTATGGCTACACCTTC
TRBJ1-6 | TRBV20-1 | NA | TRBD1 | CSAREGTGGLALHF | TGCAGTGCTAGAGAAGGGACAGGGGGCTTAGCCCTCCACTTT
TRBJ2-3 | TRBV7-2 | NA | NA | CASSLVPGVDTQYF | TGTGCCAGCAGCCTGGTCCCAGGGGTAGATACGCAGTATTTT
TRBJ1-2 | TRBV20-1 | NA | TRBD1 | CSARRTGTGVNGYTF | TGCAGTGCTAGACGGACCGGGACAGGGGTTAATGGCTACACCTTC
TRBJ1-2 | TRBV28 | NA | NA | CAAEDRKGYTF | TGTGCCGCGGAGGATAGGAAAGGCTACACCTTC
TRBJ2-3 | TRBV10-1 | NA | TRBD1 | CASSDTGTGGADTQYF | TGCGCCAGCAGTGATACGGGGACAGGGGGCGCAGATACGCAGTATTTT
TRBJ2-1 | TRBV20-1 | few | NA | CSASTGTVSRNEQFF | TGCAGTGCCTCAACCGGGACGGTATCGAGGAATGAGCAGTTCTTC
TRBJ2-3 | TRBV6-1 | NA | TRBD1 | CASSADRVGTDTQYF | TGTGCCAGCAGTGCTGACAGGGTTGGCACAGATACGCAGTATTTT
TRBJ2-2 | TRBV28 | NA | TRBD2 | CASSQPSGRGTGELFF | TGTGCCAGCAGCCAGCCTAGCGGGCGTGGGACCGGGGAGCTGTTTTTT
TRBJ1-2 | TRBV15 | NA | TRBD1 | CATSTDRGYGYTF | TGTGCCACCAGTACAGACAGGGGCTATGGCTACACCTTC
TRBJ2-7 | TRBV6-1 | few | TRBD1 | CASDPGGASTYEQYF | TGTGCCAGCGACCCAGGGGGCGCGAGTACCTACGAGCAGTACTTC
TRBJ1-6 | TRBV18 | NA | NA | CASSRGRNLSGNSPLHF | TGTGCCAGCTCCCGGGGACGGAATCTTTCAGGGAATTCACCCCTCCACTTT
TRBJ2-3 | TRBV6-1 | NA | NA | CASSEGQGRGSTDTQYF | TGTGCCAGCAGTGAAGGTCAGGGTCGGGGTAGCACAGATACGCAGTATTTT
TRBJ1-2 | TRBV10-2 | NA | NA | CASSPRDLGYTF | TGCGCCAGCAGTCCTCGAGATCTTGGCTACACCTTC
TRBJ2-7 | TRBV20-1 | few | NA | CSARDGGGQKQYF | TGCAGTGCTAGAGACGGCGGGGGCCAGAAGCAGTACTTC
TRBJ1-1 | TRBV11-2 | NA | NA | CASSFRTEAFF | TGTGCCAGCAGCTTCCGGACTGAAGCTTTCTTT
TRBJ2-5 | TRBV28 | medium-sized | NA | CASSKVSKTQYF | TGTGCCAGCAGTAAGGTTTCGAAGACCCAGTACTTC
TRBJ2-5 | TRBV2 | once | TRBD2 | CASSEEWSGAKETQYF | TGTGCCAGCAGTGAAGAGTGGAGCGGGGCTAAAGAGACCCAGTACTTC
TRBJ2-3 | TRBV4-1 | NA | TRBD2 | CASSRNIAGRTDTQYF | TGCGCCAGCAGCCGGAACATAGCGGGACGGACAGATACGCAGTATTTT
TRBJ1-5 | TRBV21-1 | NA | NA | CASSKRLDQPQHF | TGTGCCAGCAGCAAAAGGTTAGATCAGCCCCAGCATTTT
TRBJ2-3 | TRBV7-9 | large | NA | CASSQDHSTDTQYF | TGTGCCAGCTCACAGGACCATAGCACAGATACGCAGTATTTT
TRBJ2-5 | TRBV14 | NA | NA | CASSQGARSETQYF | TGTGCCAGCAGCCAAGGGGCTCGTTCGGAGACCCAGTACTTC
TRBJ2-7 | TRBV10-3 | NA | TRBD1 | CATQGDREYEQYF | TGTGCCACCCAAGGGGACAGAGAGTACGAGCAGTACTTC
TRBJ2-1 | TRBV20-1 | NA | TRBD2 | CSASRRLAANEQFF | TGCAGTGCTAGCCGCCGACTAGCGGCAAATGAGCAGTTCTTC
TRBJ1-6 | TRBV7-2 | NA | TRBD1 | CASSLDRDSSYNSPLHF | TGTGCCAGCAGCTTGGACAGGGACAGCTCCTATAATTCACCCCTCCACTTT
TRBJ1-3 | TRBV20-1 | once | NA | CSASRPGQASGNTIYF | TGCAGTGCTAGCCGACCGGGACAAGCCTCTGGAAACACCATATATTTT
TRBJ1-1 | TRBV27 | NA | TRBD1 | CASSSSGQGEAFF | TGTGCCAGCAGCAGCTCGGGACAGGGGGAAGCTTTCTTT
TRBJ1-1 | TRBV20-1 | few | NA | CSAVDRTRNTEAFF | TGCAGTGCTGTTGACCGGACAAGGAACACTGAAGCTTTCTTT
TRBJ2-5 | TRBV7-3 | NA | TRBD2 | CASSPGGSGRRQTQYF | TGTGCCAGCAGCCCCGGGGGTAGCGGGAGGAGGCAGACCCAGTACTTC
TRBJ2-2 | TRBV6-1 | NA | NA | CASSPDWGSGELFF | TGTGCCAGCAGCCCCGATTGGGGCTCCGGGGAGCTGTTTTTT
TRBJ1-6 | TRBV10-3 | NA | NA | CAISGSSSGGAYSPLHF | TGTGCCATCAGTGGTTCGTCGTCGGGGGGCGCGTATTCACCCCTCCACTTT
TRBJ2-5 | TRBV6-1 | NA | NA | CASRAYGPGETQYF | TGTGCCAGCAGAGCCTACGGGCCCGGTGAGACCCAGTACTTC
TRBJ2-5 | TRBV7-2 | NA | TRBD2 | CASSSGTSGGARETQYF | TGTGCCAGCAGCTCGGGGACTAGCGGGGGGGCGAGGGAGACCCAGTACTTC
TRBJ2-7 | TRBV27 | NA | NA | CASSSSGGLYEQYF | TGTGCCAGCAGTTCCTCCGGGGGTCTTTACGAGCAGTACTTC